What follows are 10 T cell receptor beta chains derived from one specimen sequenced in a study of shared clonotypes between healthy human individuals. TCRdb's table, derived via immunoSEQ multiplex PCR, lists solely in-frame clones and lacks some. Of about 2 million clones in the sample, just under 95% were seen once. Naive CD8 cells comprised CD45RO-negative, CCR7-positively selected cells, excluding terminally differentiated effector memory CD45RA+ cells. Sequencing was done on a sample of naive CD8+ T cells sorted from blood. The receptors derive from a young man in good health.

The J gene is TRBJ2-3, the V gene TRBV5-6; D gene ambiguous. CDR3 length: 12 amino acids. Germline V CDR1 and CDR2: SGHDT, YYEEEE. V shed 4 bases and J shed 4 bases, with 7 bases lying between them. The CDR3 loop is CASSPGSDTQYF. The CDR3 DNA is TGTGCCAGCAGCCCAGGATCAGATACGCAGTATTTT. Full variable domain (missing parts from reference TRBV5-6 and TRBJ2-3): DAGVTQSPTHLIKTRGQQVTLRCSPKSGHDTVSWYQQALGQGPQFIFQYYEEEERQRGNFPDRFSGHQFPNYSSELNVNALLLGDSALYLCASSPGSDTQYFGPGTRLTVL.

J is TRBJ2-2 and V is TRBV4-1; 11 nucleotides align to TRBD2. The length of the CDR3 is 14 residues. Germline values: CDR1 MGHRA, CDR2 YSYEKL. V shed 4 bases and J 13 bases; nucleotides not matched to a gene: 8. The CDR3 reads CASSPGLAVDGLFF. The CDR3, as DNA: TGCGCCAGCAGCCCGGGACTAGCGGTGGATGGGCTGTTTTTT.

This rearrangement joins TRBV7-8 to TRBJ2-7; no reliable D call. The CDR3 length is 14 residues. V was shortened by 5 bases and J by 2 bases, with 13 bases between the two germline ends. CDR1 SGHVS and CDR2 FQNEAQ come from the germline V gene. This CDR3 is CASSHPQFTYEQYF. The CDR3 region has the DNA TGTGCCAGCAGCCACCCCCAATTCACCTACGAGCAGTACTTC.

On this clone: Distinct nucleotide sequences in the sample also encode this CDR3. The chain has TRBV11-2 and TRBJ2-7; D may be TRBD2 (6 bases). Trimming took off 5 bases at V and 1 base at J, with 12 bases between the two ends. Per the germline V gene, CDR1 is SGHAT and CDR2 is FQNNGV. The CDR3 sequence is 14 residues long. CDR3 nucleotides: TGTGCCAGCAGCCCCCGGGACTCTTCCTACGAGCAGTACTTC. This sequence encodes CASSPRDSSYEQYF.

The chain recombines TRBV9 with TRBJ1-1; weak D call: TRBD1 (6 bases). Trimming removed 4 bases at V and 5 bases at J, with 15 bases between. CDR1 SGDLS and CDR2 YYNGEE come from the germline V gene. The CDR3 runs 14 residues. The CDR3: CASSISRGWTEAFF. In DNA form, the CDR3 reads TGTGCCAGCAGCATCTCAAGGGGGTGGACTGAAGCTTTCTTT.

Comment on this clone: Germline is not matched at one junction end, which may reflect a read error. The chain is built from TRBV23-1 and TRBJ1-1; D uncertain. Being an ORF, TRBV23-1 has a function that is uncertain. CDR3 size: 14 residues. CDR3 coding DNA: TGCGCCAGCAGTCAATCAGGCCAGAACTCTGAAGCTTTCTTT. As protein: CASSQSGQNSEAFF.

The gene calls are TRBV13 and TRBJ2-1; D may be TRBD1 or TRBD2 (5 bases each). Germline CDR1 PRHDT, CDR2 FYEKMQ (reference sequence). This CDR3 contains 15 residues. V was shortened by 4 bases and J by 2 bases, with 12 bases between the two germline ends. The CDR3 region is CASSSARETYNEQFF. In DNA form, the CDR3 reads TGTGCCAGCAGCTCCGCCAGGGAGACCTACAATGAGCAGTTCTTC.

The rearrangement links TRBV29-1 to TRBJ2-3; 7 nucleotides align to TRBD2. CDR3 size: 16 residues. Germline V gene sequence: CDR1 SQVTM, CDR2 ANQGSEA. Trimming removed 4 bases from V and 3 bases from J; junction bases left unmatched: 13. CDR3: CSVVPQRGEGTDTQYF. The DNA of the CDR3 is TGCAGCGTTGTCCCCCAGCGGGGTGAAGGGACAGATACGCAGTATTTT.

CDR3 nucleotides: TGTGCCAGCAGCTTGCGATCCGGGACGGTATTCACCGGGGAGCTGTTTTTT. This gives the protein CASSLRSGTVFTGELFF. The rearrangement joins TRBV5-6 to TRBJ2-2; D possibly uses TRBD1 or TRBD2 (5 bases each). Germline V lookup: CDR1 SGHDT, CDR2 YYEEEE. This CDR3 spans 17 amino acids. V dropped 1 base and J dropped 4 bases, with 17 bases sitting between them. The complete variable domain, with remaining parts taken from reference TRBV5-6 and TRBJ2-2, reads DAGVTQSPTHLIKTRGQQVTLRCSPKSGHDTVSWYQQALGQGPQFIFQYYEEEERQRGNFPDRFSGHQFPNYSSELNVNALLLGDSALYLCASSLRSGTVFTGELFFGEGSRLTVL.

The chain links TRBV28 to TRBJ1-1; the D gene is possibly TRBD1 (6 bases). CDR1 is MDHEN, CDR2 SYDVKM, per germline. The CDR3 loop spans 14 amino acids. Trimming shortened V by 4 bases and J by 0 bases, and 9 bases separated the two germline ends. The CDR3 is CASSWTALNTEAFF. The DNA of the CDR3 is TGTGCCAGCAGTTGGACAGCTCTGAACACTGAAGCTTTCTTT.